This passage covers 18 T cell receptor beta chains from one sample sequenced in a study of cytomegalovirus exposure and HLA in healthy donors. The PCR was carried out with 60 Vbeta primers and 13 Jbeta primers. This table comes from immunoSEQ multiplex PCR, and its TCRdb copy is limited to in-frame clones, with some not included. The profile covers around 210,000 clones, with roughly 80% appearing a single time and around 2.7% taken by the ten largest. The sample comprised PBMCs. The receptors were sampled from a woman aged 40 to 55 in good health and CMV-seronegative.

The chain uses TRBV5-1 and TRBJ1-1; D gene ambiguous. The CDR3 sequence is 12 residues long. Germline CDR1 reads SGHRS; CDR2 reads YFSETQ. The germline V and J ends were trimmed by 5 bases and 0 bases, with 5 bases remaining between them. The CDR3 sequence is CASSELNTEAFF. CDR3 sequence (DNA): TGCGCCAGCAGTGAGCTGAACACTGAAGCTTTCTTT.

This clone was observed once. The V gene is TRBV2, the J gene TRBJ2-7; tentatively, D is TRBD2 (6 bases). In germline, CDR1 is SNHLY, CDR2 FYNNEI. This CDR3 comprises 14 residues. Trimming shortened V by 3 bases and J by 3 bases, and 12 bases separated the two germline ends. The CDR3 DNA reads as TGTGCCAGCAGTGAGGCGGGGCCCTACTACGAGCAGTACTTC. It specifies CASSEAGPYYEQYF.

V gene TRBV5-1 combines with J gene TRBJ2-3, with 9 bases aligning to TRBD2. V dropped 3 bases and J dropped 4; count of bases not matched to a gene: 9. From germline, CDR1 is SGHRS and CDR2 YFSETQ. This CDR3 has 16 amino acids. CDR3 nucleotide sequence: TGCGCCAGCAGCTCCGAGGGGACTAGCTGGCCAGATACGCAGTATTTT. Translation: CASSSEGTSWPDTQYF.

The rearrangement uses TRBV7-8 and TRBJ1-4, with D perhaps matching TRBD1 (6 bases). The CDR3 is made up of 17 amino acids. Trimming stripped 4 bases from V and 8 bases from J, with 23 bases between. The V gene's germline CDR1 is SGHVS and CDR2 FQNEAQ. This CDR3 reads CASSSDGVGASIEKLFF. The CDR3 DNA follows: TGTGCCAGCAGCTCGGACGGGGTGGGGGCGTCTATAGAAAAACTGTTTTTT.

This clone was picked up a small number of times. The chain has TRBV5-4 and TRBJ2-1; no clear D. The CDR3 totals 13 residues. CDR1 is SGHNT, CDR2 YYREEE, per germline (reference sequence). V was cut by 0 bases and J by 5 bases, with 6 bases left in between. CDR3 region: CASSLAQNNEQFF. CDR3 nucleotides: TGTGCCAGCAGCTTGGCACAGAACAATGAGCAGTTCTTC.

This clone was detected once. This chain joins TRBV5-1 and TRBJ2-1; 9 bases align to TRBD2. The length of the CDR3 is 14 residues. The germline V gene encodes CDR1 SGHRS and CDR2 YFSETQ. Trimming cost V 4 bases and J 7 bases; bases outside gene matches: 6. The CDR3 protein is CASSDLAGRNEQFF. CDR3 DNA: TGCGCCAGCAGCGACCTAGCGGGGCGGAATGAGCAGTTCTTC.

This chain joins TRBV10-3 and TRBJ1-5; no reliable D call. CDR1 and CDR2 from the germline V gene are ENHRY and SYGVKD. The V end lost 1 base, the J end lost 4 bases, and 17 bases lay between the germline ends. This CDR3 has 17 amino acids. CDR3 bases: TGTGCCATCAGTGAGTTCGATCAATTGGGCCAAAATCAGCCCCAGCATTTT. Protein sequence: CAISEFDQLGQNQPQHF.

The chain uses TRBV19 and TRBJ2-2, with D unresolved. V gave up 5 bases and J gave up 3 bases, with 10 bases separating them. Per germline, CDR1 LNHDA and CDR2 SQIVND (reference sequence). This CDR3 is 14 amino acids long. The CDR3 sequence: CASSLVGDTGELFF. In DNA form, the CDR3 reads TGTGCCAGTAGTTTAGTTGGAGACACCGGGGAGCTGTTTTTT.

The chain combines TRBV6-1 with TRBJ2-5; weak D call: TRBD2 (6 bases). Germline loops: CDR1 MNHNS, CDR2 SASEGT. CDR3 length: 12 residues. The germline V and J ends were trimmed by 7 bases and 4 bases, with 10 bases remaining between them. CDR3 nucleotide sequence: TGTGCCAGCATAGGAGGGGCAGAGACCCAGTACTTC. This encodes CASIGGAETQYF.

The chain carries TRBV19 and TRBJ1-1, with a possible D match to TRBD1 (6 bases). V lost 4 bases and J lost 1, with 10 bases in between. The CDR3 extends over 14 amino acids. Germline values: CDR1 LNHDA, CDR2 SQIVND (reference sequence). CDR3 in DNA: TGTGCCAGTAGTACGGGACAAGCGAACACTGAAGCTTTCTTT. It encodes CASSTGQANTEAFF.

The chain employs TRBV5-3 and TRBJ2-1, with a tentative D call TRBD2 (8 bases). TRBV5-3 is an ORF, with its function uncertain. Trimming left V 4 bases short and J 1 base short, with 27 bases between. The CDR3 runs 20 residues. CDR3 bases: TGTGCCAGAAGCCCGGGACAGATAAGCGGGGGTGCCACGTCCTACAATGAGCAGTTCTTC. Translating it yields CARSPGQISGGATSYNEQFF.

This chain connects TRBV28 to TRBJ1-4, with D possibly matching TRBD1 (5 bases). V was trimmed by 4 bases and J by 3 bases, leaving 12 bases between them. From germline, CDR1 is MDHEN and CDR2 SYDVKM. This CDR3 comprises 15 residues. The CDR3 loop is CASSSLGAANEKLFF. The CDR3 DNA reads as TGTGCCAGCAGTTCGCTTGGGGCAGCTAATGAAAAACTGTTTTTT.

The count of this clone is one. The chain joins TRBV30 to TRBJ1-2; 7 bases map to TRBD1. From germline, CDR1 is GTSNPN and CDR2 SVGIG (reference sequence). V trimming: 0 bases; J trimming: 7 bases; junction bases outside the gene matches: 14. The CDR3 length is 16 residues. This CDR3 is CAWSVRVGRGFSGYTF. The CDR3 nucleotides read TGTGCCTGGAGTGTTAGGGTGGGCAGGGGGTTTTCTGGCTACACCTTC.

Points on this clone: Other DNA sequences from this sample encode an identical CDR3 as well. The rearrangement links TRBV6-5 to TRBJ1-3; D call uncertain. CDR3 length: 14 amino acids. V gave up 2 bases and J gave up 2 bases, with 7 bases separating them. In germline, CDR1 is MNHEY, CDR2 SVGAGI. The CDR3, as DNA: TGTGCCAGCAGTTACGGAGCAACTGGAAACACCATATATTTT. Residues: CASSYGATGNTIYF.

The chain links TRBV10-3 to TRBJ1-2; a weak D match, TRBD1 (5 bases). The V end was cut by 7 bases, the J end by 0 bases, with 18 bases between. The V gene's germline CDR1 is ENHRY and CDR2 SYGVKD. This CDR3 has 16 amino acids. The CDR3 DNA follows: TGTGCCATCACCAGGGAATTGGATTCTTCTAACTATGGCTACACCTTC. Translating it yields CAITRELDSSNYGYTF.

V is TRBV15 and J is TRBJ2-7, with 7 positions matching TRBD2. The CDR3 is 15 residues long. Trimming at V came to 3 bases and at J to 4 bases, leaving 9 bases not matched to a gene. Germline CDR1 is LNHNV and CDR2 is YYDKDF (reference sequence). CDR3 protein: CATSSWGRATYEQYF. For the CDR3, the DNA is TGTGCCACCAGCAGCTGGGGGAGGGCTACTTACGAGCAGTACTTC.

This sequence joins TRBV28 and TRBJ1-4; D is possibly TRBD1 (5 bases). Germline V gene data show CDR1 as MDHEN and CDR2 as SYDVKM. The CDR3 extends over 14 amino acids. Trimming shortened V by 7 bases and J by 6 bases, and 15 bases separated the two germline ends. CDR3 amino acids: CASTSVGGYEKLFF. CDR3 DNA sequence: TGTGCCAGCACCTCCGTCGGGGGTTATGAAAAACTGTTTTTT.

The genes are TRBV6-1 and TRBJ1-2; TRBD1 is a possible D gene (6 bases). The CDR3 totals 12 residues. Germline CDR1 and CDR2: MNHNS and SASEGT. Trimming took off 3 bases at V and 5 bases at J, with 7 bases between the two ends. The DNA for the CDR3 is TGTGCCAGCAGTGATACAGGGTATGGCTACACCTTC. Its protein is CASSDTGYGYTF.